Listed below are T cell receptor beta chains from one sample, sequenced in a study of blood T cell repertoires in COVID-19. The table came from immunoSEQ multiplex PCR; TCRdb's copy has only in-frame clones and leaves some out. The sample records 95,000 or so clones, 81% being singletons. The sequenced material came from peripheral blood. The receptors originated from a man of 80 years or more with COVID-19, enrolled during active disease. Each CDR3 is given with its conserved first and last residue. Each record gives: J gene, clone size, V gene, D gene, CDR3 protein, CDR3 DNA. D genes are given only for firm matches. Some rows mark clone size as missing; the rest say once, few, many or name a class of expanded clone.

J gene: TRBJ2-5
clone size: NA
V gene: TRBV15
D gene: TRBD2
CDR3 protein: CATSRGFGGSGGQETQYF
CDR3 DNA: TGTGCCACCAGCAGAGGGTTCGGGGGTAGCGGGGGCCAAGAGACCCAGTACTTC

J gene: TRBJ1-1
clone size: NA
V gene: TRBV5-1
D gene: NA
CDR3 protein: CASSLSQGPYTEAFF
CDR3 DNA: TGCGCCAGCAGCTTGAGTCAGGGGCCCTACACTGAAGCTTTCTTT

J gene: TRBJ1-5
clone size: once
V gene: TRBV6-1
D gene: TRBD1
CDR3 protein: CASSETGTVNQPQHF
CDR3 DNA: TGTGCCAGCAGTGAAACTGGGACAGTCAATCAGCCCCAGCATTTT

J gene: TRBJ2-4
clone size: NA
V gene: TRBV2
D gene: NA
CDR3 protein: CASGVDRISAKNIQYF
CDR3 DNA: TGTGCCAGCGGGGTAGACAGGATATCGGCCAAAAACATTCAGTACTTC

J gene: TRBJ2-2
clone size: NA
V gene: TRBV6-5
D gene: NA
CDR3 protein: CASSRTGELFF
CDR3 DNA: TGTGCCAGCTCACGGACCGGGGAGCTGTTTTTT

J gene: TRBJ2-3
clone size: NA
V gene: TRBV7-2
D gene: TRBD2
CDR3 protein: CVIQRGSTDTQYF
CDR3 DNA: TGTGTCATCCAGCGGGGCTCCACAGATACGCAGTATTTT

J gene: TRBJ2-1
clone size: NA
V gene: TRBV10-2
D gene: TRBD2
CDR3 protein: CASSESLAGFYNEQFF
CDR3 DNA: TGCGCCAGCAGTGAATCGCTAGCGGGATTCTACAATGAGCAGTTCTTC

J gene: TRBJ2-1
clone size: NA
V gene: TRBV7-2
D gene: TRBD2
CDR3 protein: CASSMSGGTGYEQFF
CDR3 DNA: TGTGCCAGCAGCATGAGCGGGGGCACGGGCTATGAGCAGTTCTTC

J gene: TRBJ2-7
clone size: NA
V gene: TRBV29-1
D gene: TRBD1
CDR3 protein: CSVARGRTGEQYF
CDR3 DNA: TGCAGCGTTGCCAGGGGGCGAACGGGCGAGCAGTACTTC

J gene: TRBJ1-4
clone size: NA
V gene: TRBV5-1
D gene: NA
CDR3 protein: CASSLAGVTNEKLFF
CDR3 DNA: TGCGCCAGCAGCTTAGCAGGGGTGACTAATGAAAAACTGTTTTTT

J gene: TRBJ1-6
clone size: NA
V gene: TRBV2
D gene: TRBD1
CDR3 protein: CASSTGQARNSPLHF
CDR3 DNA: TGTGCCAGCAGTACCGGACAGGCGAGAAATTCACCCCTCCACTTT